This entry concerns a single T cell receptor beta chain. Its target is unknown. This may be a read error, as it is one base from a much larger clone. CDR3-region Arm-PCR and iRepertoire HTBI primers produced the TCR beta libraries. TCRdb re-analysed the multiplex PCR reads in MiXCR, keeping a single row per CDR3 protein. The table lists fewer than 350,000 distinct CDR3 sequences, 15% to 20% of them singletons. Germline V CDR1 and CDR2: SGHNT, YENEEA. The CDR3 length is 15 residues. The sample originates from a study of regulatory T cells in long-lasting Graves disease. Study conclusions and caveats: Public clonotype sharing was higher in persistent than newly diagnosed patients.

Sample time point: newly diagnosed GD, antithyroid drugs for less than 3 months. RNA from PBMCs was the source of the TCR library. The material was peripheral blood mononuclear cells (PBMCs), obtained at new diagnosis, from a patient treated with antithyroid drugs. This chain joins TRBV11-3 and TRBJ2-1; 9 bases line up with TRBD2. The clonotype was recovered from a female donor with Graves disease. The CDR3 DNA is TGTGCCAGCAGCCGTAGCGGGAGCTCCTACAGTGAGCAGTTCTTC. Translating it yields CASSRSGSSYSEQFF.